These 30 T cell receptor beta chains originate from one sample sequenced in a study of type 1 and type 2 diabetes patients. The PCR template was genomic DNA. Amplification of the beta chain CDR3 used 30 forward and 13 reverse multiplex primers. TCRdb reprocessed the multiplex PCR reads via MiXCR and lists one record per CDR3 protein. The sample gives 250,000 or so distinct CDR3 sequences, around 47% of which show up once; 12% to 15% is in the top ten. What was sequenced was peripheral blood mononuclear cells (PBMCs). The receptors originated from a man aged 18 to 30 with type 2 diabetes.

The chain uses TRBV28 and TRBJ1-6; D is undetermined. The V gene lost 6 bases and the J gene lost 10 bases, with 10 bases spanning the gap. The germline V gene encodes CDR1 MDHEN and CDR2 SYDVKM. The CDR3 length is 12 residues. CDR3 in DNA: TGTGCCAGCAGCCCTATTGGGTCACCCCTCCACTTT. The encoded protein is CASSPIGSPLHF.

The chain couples TRBV10-1 to TRBJ2-7, with 8 bases identical to TRBD1. V shed 6 bases and J 3 bases; nucleotides not matched to a gene: 7. Germline lookup yields CDR1 WNHNN and CDR2 SYGVQD (reference sequence). This CDR3 is built from 14 residues. In DNA form, the CDR3 reads TGCGCCAGCAGCGAGGACAGGGCGGGCTACGAGCAGTACTTC. Translation: CASSEDRAGYEQYF.

Points on this clonotype: A read error may be the cause here, since a much bigger clone is one base away. The conserved phenylalanine or tryptophan is not found at the CDR3 terminus, so this likely reflects a read error. The chain couples TRBV2 to TRBJ2-5; D remains ambiguous. V lost 6 bases to trimming and J lost 7 bases, with 15 bases between them. Germline-derived CDR1 and CDR2 are SNHLY and FYNNEI. The CDR3 is made up of 13 amino acids. CDR3 residues: CASSQEPVGTQYV. The CDR3 DNA reads as TGTGCCAGCAGCCAAGAACCTGTGGGGACCCAGTACGTC.

With regard to this clonotype: The junction differs from germline at one of its ends, possibly a read error. V usage is TRBV6-6 and J usage is TRBJ2-7; 8 nucleotides line up with TRBD1. The CDR3 consists of 13 residues. The germline gives CDR1 MNHNY, CDR2 SVGAGI (reference sequence). The CDR3: CASKPTGAYKQYF. CDR3 nucleotide sequence: TGTGCCAGCAAGCCGACAGGGGCCTACAAGCAGTACTTC.

This chain joins TRBV12-3 or TRBV12-4 and TRBJ1-5; D remains ambiguous. The CDR3 covers 13 residues. Trimming took off 5 bases at V and 5 bases at J, with 10 bases between the two ends. CDR3 amino acids: CASSGRVDQPQHF. The CDR3, as DNA: TGTGCCAGCAGTGGAAGGGTAGATCAGCCCCAGCATTTT.

The chain uses TRBV2 and TRBJ1-1; D is unclear. V lost 5 bases, J lost 6 bases, and 13 bases lay in between. Germline values: CDR1 SNHLY, CDR2 FYNNEI. CDR3 size: 13 residues. Written as DNA, the CDR3 is TGTGCCAGCAGTTTTCTGGGTGGGTCTGAAGCTTTCTTT. The encoded protein is CASSFLGGSEAFF.

The rearrangement links TRBV6-5 to TRBJ2-2; D possibly corresponds to TRBD1 (5 bases). Trimming shortened V by 6 bases and J by 0 bases, and 11 bases separated the two germline ends. Per germline, CDR1 MNHEY and CDR2 SVGAGI. CDR3 length: 15 amino acids. This chain's CDR3 is CASRSWTTNTGELFF. The CDR3 coding sequence is TGTGCCAGCAGATCCTGGACAACGAACACCGGGGAGCTGTTTTTT.

This clonotype has just a few counts. DNA of the CDR3: TGTGCCAGCAGTCCATCCATGGGAGAGACCCAGTACTTC. Protein sequence: CASSPSMGETQYF. The V call is TRBV27, the J call TRBJ2-5; no clear D. The germline CDR1 and CDR2 sequences are MNHEY and SMNVEV (reference sequence). V gave up 5 bases and J gave up 4 bases, with 11 bases separating them. This CDR3 has 13 residues.

This clonotype was seen a handful of times. The V and J genes are TRBV30 and TRBJ1-6, with 9 positions matching TRBD1. The trim removed 8 bases at V and 8 bases at J, leaving 4 bases unmatched. Germline CDR1 reads GTSNPN; CDR2 reads SVGIG (reference sequence). There are 12 residues in the CDR3. DNA for the CDR3: TGTGCCCGAGGGGACAGGGATTCACCCCTCCACTTT. It specifies CARGDRDSPLHF.

A few counts support this clonotype. The chain recombines TRBV14 with TRBJ2-5; TRBD2 matches at 7 bases. Germline-derived CDR1 and CDR2 are SGHDN and FVKESK. V trimming: 7 bases; J trimming: 2 bases; junction bases outside the gene matches: 7. The CDR3 is 14 amino acids. In DNA form, the CDR3 reads TGTGCCAGCAAGTGGGGAGGGCCTCAAGAGACCCAGTACTTC. Translation: CASKWGGPQETQYF.

This chain uses TRBV24-1 with TRBJ2-1; D is ambiguous. With 1 base removed from V and 5 bases from J, the gap between germline ends came to 8 bases. Germline assignment: CDR1 KGHDR and CDR2 SFDVKD. This CDR3 spans 14 amino acids. CDR3 nucleotides: TGTGCCACCAGTGATTTCAGTGTCAACAATGAGCAGTTCTTC. Amino acid sequence: CATSDFSVNNEQFF.

There are many counts of this clonotype. This chain connects TRBV2 to TRBJ1-6; D remains unclear. V lost 5 bases and J 10 bases, leaving 3 bases between the germline ends. CDR1 is SNHLY and CDR2 is FYNNEI in the germline V gene. The CDR3 has 10 amino acids. The CDR3 bases are TGTGCCAGCAGTACCTCACCCCTCCACTTT. Protein sequence: CASSTSPLHF.

This chain uses TRBV7-8 with TRBJ2-2; no clear D gene. Germline loops: CDR1 SGHVS, CDR2 FQNEAQ. Trimming cost V 5 bases and J 9 bases, with 7 bases left between them. The CDR3 covers 11 residues. CDR3: CASSLSWELFF. Written as DNA, the CDR3 is TGTGCCAGCAGCCTATCCTGGGAGCTGTTTTTT.

V is TRBV19 and J is TRBJ2-1; no clear D. Per germline, CDR1 LNHDA and CDR2 SQIVND (reference sequence). This CDR3 comprises 15 residues. V was cut by 6 bases and J by 4 bases, with 16 bases left in between. The DNA of the CDR3 is TGTGCCAGTAGAGCCGACGGAGTCCTGTACAATGAGCAGTTCTTC. Residues: CASRADGVLYNEQFF.

This clonotype was found a few times. The chain uses TRBV7-2 and TRBJ1-2; tentatively, D is TRBD1 (5 bases). The CDR3 loop spans 16 amino acids. V was cut by 3 bases and J by 0 bases, with 14 bases left in between. Per the germline V gene, CDR1 is SGHTA and CDR2 is FQGNSA. CDR3 residues: CASSLGTTVTNYGYTF. CDR3 bases: TGTGCCAGCAGCTTGGGGACGACAGTCACTAACTATGGCTACACCTTC.

The rearrangement uses TRBV25-1 and TRBJ1-1; D is unresolved. The length of the CDR3 is 12 residues. V lost 1 base and J 6 bases, leaving 6 bases between the germline ends. In germline, CDR1 is MGHDK, CDR2 SYGVNS. CDR3 DNA sequence: TGTGCCAGCAGTGAATTGGGGTCTGAAGCTTTCTTT. It codes for CASSELGSEAFF.

The chain couples TRBV12-3 or TRBV12-4 to TRBJ1-2; D remains unclear. CDR3 length: 13 amino acids. Trimming removed 2 bases at V and 2 bases at J, with 6 bases between. The CDR3 here is CASSLSRNYGYTF. The CDR3 coding sequence is TGTGCCAGCAGTTTATCGAGGAACTATGGCTACACCTTC.

This clonotype came up a few times. V and J are TRBV15 and TRBJ1-2; tentative D call: TRBD1 (6 bases). The CDR3 loop spans 13 amino acids. Looked up from germline, CDR1 is LNHNV and CDR2 is YYDKDF (reference sequence). Trimming shortened V by 8 bases and J by 6 bases, and 16 bases separated the two germline ends. The CDR3 region is CATRGGRLDGYTF. In DNA, the CDR3 is TGTGCCACCCGCGGGGGGCGTCTTGATGGCTACACCTTC.

The chain combines TRBV19 with TRBJ2-3, with D possibly TRBD2 on 5 matching bases. V shed 11 bases and J shed 4 bases, with 22 bases lying between them. The CDR3 consists of 15 residues. Germline V lookup: CDR1 LNHDA, CDR2 SQIVND (reference sequence). The CDR3 nucleotides are TGTGCCGTGGGTGGAGGAGCGACTATAGCAGATACGCAGTATTTT. Amino acids: CAVGGGATIADTQYF.

The rearrangement joins TRBV12-3 or TRBV12-4 to TRBJ1-5; D perhaps matches TRBD1 (5 bases). The CDR3 is 12 amino acids. With 7 bases removed from V and 7 bases from J, the gap between germline ends came to 11 bases. The CDR3 region has the DNA TGTGCCAGCAAGCCGGGGACGCAGCCCCAGCATTTT. Its translation: CASKPGTQPQHF.

The chain employs TRBV6-6 and TRBJ2-3; no firm D call. Germline V CDR1 and CDR2: MNHNY, SVGAGI (reference sequence). CDR3 length: 16 residues. V was cut by 0 bases and J by 2 bases, with 12 bases left in between. The DNA for the CDR3 is TGTGCCAGCAGTTACTCGAGGACCCAGCACACAGATACGCAGTATTTT. Protein sequence: CASSYSRTQHTDTQYF.

The V and J genes are TRBV19 and TRBJ1-4, with 7 positions matching TRBD1. The V gene end was trimmed by 4 bases and the J gene end by 13 bases; junction bases not matched to a gene: 12. Germline CDR1 LNHDA, CDR2 SQIVND (reference sequence). The CDR3 extends over 14 amino acids. The chain's CDR3 is CASSTRTGGDLLFF. The CDR3 DNA reads as TGTGCCAGTAGTACGAGGACAGGAGGTGACTTACTGTTTTTT.

This sequence joins TRBV3-1 and TRBJ2-1; tentatively, D is TRBD1 or TRBD2 (6 bases each). CDR1 is LGHDT and CDR2 is YNNKEL in the germline V gene (reference sequence). The V gene lost 3 bases and the J gene lost 11 bases, with 23 bases spanning the gap. This CDR3 has 16 amino acids. The CDR3 nucleotides are TGTGCCAGCAGCCAGGAGGGGGAACTCGTGCGAAATAAGCAGTTCTTC. Amino acid sequence: CASSQEGELVRNKQFF.

With respect to this clonotype: Its ends do not fully match the called genes, so a read error is possible. The rearrangement uses TRBV7-8 and TRBJ1-3; D may be TRBD1 (5 bases). Germline V gene data show CDR1 as SGHVS and CDR2 as FQNEAQ. The CDR3 runs to 15 residues. CDR3 region: CASSPDSYSGNTIYF. The CDR3 bases are TGCGCCAGCAGCCCCGACAGCTACTCTGGAAACACCATATATTTT.

Notes on this clonotype: One junction end disagrees with the germline gene, perhaps due to a read error. The chain links TRBV19 to TRBJ2-2, with D possibly being TRBD2 (6 bases). This CDR3 is built from 17 residues. Germline V gene sequence: CDR1 LNHDA, CDR2 SQIVND (reference sequence). CDR3 amino acids: CASSTGGNGRYTGELFF. DNA of the CDR3: TGTGCCAGTAGTACCGGAGGGAATGGTCGGTACACCGGGGAGCTATTTTTT.

The gene calls are TRBV27 and TRBJ2-7, with D tentatively TRBD1 (6 bases). The germline V and J ends were trimmed by 7 bases and 3 bases, with 16 bases remaining between them. Germline CDR1 and CDR2: MNHEY and SMNVEV (reference sequence). There are 14 residues in the CDR3. CDR3 DNA sequence: TGTGCCAGCAAGGTAAATCAGGGGCTCTACGAGCAGTACTTC. Translation gives CASKVNQGLYEQYF.

The V and J genes are TRBV28 and TRBJ2-7, with D possibly being TRBD1 (6 bases). The CDR3 is made up of 12 amino acids. The V gene lost 6 bases and the J gene lost 6 bases, with 12 bases spanning the gap. CDR1 is MDHEN and CDR2 is SYDVKM in the germline V gene. In DNA, the CDR3 is TGTGCCAGCAGCCCTAACAGGGTCGAGCAGTACTTC. As protein: CASSPNRVEQYF.

CDR3: CASSLGTGSPGEQFF. The CDR3 DNA follows: TGTGCCAGCAGTCTCGGGACAGGGAGTCCCGGTGAGCAGTTCTTC. V is TRBV25-1 and J is TRBJ2-1; 9 bases are shared with TRBD1. CDR1 and CDR2 (germline): MGHDK, SYGVNS. The ends lost 5 bases at V and 9 bases at J; junction bases unmatched: 11. The CDR3 has 15 amino acids.

The rearrangement joins TRBV28 to TRBJ2-1; D not resolved. The CDR3 is made up of 14 amino acids. The ends were cut back, 5 bases at V and 4 bases at J, with 12 bases in the middle. The germline gives CDR1 MDHEN, CDR2 SYDVKM. The chain's CDR3 is CASSNPDPYNEQFF. The CDR3 nucleotides read TGTGCCAGCAGTAATCCGGACCCTTACAATGAGCAGTTCTTC.

V gene TRBV19 combines with J gene TRBJ1-5; D remains unclear. CDR1 is LNHDA, CDR2 SQIVND, per germline (reference sequence). The V end was cut by 2 bases, the J end by 2 bases, with 16 bases between. The CDR3 runs to 17 residues. The CDR3: CASSIPSSVAGNQPQHF. The CDR3 coding sequence is TGTGCCAGTAGTATACCATCCTCGGTAGCTGGCAATCAGCCCCAGCATTTT.